The sequence of this T cell receptor (beta chain) was determined in a study of human T cells and chemical hapten exposure. At the level of the study: Doses of diphenylcyclopropenone went to the patients' scalps weekly throughout the roughly 24-week study.

With respect to this clonotype: As yet, its antigen is unknown.

Time point here: patch test 1, 2 weeks after DPC sensitization. The treatment: therapeutic diphenylcyclopropenone sensitization with weekly scalp DPC. The CDR3 length is 15 residues. Trimming at V came to 4 bases and at J to 6 bases, leaving 6 bases not matched to a gene. Looked up from germline, CDR1 is MNHEY and CDR2 is SVGAGI. Study-wide results and caveats: TCRs at high frequency, those above 1 in 1000, did not change with DPC sensitization.

TCRdb independently ran MiXCR on the RACE reads; one entry per CDR3 protein. The repertoire holds about 360,000 distinct CDR3 sequences, with about 7% as singletons. V gene TRBV6-5 combines with J gene TRBJ2-7; TRBD2 agrees at 13 bases. This receptor was identified in a young woman with alopecia areata. Some clones in this sample may be carry-over from other donors' samples. The sample was whole blood, taken in connection with sensitization to the hapten diphenylcyclopropenone (DPC). The CDR3, as DNA: TGTGCCAGCAGTTCTCCGGGACTAGCGGGGAGCGAGCAGTACTTC. Translating it yields CASSSPGLAGSEQYF.